This T cell receptor (beta chain) was obtained from a study of T cells in Graves' hyperthyroidism and ophthalmopathy. The TCR beta CDR3 regions underwent amplification using RNA transcripts as the source. When the TCR CDR3 underwent first-round RT-PCR, the HTBI primer set was used. TCRdb re-analysed the multiplex PCR reads in MiXCR, keeping a single row per CDR3 protein. The data hold 660,000 or so distinct CDR3 sequences, with around 21% observed a single time. With 7 bases removed from V and 1 base from J, the gap between germline ends came to 11 bases. This CDR3 is built from 13 residues. Germline loops: CDR1 SGHTA, CDR2 FQGNSA.

The chain has TRBV7-2 and TRBJ2-7; D perhaps matches TRBD2 (6 bases). Sequencing was done on a sample of blood. The source is a man aged 25 to 40 with Graves' ophthalmopathy. This CDR3 reads CTSTSRESYEQYF. The CDR3 nucleotides are TGTACCAGCACCTCCCGGGAGTCCTACGAGCAGTACTTC.